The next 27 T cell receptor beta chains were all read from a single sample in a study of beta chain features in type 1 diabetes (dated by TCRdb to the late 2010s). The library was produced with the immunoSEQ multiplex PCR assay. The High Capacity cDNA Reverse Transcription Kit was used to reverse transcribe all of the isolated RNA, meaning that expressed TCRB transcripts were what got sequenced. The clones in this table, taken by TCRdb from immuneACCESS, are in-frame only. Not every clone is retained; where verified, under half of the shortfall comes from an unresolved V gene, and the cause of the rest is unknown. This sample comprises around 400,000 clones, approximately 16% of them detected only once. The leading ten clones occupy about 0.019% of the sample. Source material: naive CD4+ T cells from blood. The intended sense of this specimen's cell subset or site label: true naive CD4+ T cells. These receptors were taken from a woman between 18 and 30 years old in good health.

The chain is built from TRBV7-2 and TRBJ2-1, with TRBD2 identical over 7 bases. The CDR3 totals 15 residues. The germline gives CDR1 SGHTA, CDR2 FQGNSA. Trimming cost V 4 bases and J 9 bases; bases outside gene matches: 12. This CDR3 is CASSSVAGYNSEQFF. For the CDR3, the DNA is TGTGCCAGCAGCTCCGTAGCGGGTTACAATAGTGAGCAGTTCTTC.

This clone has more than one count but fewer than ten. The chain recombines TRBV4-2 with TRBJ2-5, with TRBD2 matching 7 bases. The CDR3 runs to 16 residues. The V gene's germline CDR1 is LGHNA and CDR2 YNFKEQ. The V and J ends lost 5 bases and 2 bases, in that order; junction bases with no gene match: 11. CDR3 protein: CASSKEGRELQETQYF. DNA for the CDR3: TGTGCCAGCAGCAAGGAGGGGAGGGAGTTACAAGAGACCCAGTACTTC.

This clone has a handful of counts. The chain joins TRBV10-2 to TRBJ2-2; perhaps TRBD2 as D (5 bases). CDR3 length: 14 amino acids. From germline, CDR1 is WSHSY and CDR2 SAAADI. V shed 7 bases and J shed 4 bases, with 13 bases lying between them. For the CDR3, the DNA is TGCGCCAGCATGAAACGGGATATCACCGGGGAGCTGTTTTTT. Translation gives CASMKRDITGELFF.

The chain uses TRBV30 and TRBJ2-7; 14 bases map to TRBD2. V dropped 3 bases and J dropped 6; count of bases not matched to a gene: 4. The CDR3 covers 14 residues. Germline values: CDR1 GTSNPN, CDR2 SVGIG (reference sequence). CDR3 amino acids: CAWRTSGRASEQYF. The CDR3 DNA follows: TGTGCCTGGAGGACTAGCGGGAGGGCCTCCGAGCAGTACTTC.

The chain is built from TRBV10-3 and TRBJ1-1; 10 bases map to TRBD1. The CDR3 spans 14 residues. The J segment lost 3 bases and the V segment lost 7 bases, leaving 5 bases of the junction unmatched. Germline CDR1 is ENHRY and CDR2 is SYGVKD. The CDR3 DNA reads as TGTGCCATCACGGTAGGGACAGGGGACACTGAAGCTTTCTTT. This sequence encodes CAITVGTGDTEAFF.

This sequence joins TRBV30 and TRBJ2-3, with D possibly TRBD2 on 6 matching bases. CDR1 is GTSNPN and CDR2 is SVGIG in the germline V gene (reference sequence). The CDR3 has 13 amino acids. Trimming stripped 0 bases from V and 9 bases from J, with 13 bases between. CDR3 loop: CAWSVSQTRTQYF. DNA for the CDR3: TGTGCCTGGAGTGTATCGCAGACTAGGACGCAGTATTTT. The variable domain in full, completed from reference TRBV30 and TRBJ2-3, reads SQTIHQWPATLVQPVGSPLSLECTVEGTSNPNLYWYRQAAGRGLQLLFYSVGIGQISSEVPQNLSASRPQDRQFILSSKKLLLSDSGFYLCAWSVSQTRTQYFGPGTRLTVL.

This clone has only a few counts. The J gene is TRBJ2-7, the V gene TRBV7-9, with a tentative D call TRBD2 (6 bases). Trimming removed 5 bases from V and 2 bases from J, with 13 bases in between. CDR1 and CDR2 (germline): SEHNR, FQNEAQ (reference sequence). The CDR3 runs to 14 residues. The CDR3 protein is CASSHPSGAYEQYF. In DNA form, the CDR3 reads TGTGCCAGCAGCCATCCGTCGGGGGCCTACGAGCAGTACTTC. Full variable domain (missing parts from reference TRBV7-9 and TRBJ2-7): DTGVSQNPRHKITKRGQNVTFRCDPISEHNRLYWYRQTLGQGPEFLTYFQNEAQLEKSRLLSDRFSAERPKGSFSTLEIQRTEQGDSAMYLCASSHPSGAYEQYFGPGTRLTVT.

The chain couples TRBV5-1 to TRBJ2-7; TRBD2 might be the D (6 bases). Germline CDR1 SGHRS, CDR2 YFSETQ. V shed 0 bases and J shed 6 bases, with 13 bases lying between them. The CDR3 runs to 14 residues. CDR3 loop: CASSLEGSGGEQYF. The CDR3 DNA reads TGCGCCAGCAGCTTGGAGGGTAGCGGAGGCGAGCAGTACTTC.

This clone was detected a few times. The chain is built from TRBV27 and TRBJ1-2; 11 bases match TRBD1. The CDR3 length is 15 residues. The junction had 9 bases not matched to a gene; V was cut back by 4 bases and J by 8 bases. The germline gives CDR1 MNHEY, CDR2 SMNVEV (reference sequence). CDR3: CASSSDRGLSGGYTF. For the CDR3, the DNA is TGTGCCAGCAGTTCGGACAGGGGGCTTTCGGGAGGCTACACCTTC.

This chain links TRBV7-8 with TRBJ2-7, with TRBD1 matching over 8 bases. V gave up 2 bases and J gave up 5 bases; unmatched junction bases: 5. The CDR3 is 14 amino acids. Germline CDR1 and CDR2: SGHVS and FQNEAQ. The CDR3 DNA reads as TGTGCCAGCAGCTTAAGCAGGGGGCCTGACGAGCAGTACTTC. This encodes CASSLSRGPDEQYF. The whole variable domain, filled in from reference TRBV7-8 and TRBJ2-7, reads GAGVSQSPRYKVAKRGQDVALRCDPISGHVSLFWYQQALGQGPEFLTYFQNEAQLDKSGLPSDRFFAERPEGSVSTLKIQRTQQEDSAVYLCASSLSRGPDEQYFGPGTRLTVT.

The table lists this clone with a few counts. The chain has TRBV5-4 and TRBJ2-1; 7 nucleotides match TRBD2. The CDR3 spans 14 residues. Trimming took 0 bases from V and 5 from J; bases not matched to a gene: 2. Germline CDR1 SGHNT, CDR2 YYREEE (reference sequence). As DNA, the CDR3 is TGTGCCAGCAGCTTGGCGGGACTAAACAATGAGCAGTTCTTC. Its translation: CASSLAGLNNEQFF.

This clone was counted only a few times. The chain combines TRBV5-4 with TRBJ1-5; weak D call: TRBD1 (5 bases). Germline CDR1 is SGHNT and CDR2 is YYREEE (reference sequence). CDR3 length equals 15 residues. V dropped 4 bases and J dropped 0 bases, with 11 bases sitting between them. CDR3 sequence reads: CASSRQPYSNQPQHF. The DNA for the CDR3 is TGTGCCAGCAGCCGACAGCCTTATAGCAATCAGCCCCAGCATTTT.

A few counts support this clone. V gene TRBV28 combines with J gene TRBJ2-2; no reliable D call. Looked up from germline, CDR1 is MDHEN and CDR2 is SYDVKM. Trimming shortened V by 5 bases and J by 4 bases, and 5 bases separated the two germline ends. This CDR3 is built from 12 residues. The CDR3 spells CASSGLTGELFF. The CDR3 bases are TGTGCCAGCAGTGGCCTCACCGGGGAGCTGTTTTTT.

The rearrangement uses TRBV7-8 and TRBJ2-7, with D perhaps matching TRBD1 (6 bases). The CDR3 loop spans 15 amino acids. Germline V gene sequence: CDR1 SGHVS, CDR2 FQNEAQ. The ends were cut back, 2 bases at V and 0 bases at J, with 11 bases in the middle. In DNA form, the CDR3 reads TGTGCCAGCAGCTTAAGAGGGGACATCTCCTACGAGCAGTACTTC. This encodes CASSLRGDISYEQYF.

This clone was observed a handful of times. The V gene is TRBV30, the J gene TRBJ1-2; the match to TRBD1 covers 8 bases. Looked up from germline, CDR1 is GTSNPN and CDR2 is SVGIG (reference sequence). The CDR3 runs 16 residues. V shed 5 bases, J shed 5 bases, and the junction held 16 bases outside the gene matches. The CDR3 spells CAWVRTPGQARYGYTF. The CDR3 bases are TGTGCCTGGGTTAGGACTCCGGGACAGGCTCGTTATGGCTACACCTTC.

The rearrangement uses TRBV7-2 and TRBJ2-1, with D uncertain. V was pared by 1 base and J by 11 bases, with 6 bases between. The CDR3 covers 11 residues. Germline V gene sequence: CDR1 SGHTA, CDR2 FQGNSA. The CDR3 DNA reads TGTGCCAGCAGCTTAGGGGCCAAGCAGTTCTTC. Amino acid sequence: CASSLGAKQFF.

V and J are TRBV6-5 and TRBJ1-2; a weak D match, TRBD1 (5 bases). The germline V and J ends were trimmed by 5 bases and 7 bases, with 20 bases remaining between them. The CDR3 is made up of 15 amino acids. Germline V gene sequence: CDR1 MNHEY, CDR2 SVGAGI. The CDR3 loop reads CASSLRDRGVGGYTF. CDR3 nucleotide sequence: TGTGCCAGCAGTCTCCGAGATCGGGGGGTGGGTGGCTACACCTTC.

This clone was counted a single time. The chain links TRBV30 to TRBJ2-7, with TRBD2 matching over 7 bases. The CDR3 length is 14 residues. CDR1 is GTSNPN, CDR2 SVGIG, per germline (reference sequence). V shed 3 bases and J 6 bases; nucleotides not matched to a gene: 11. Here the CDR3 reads CAWRAKAGFREQYF. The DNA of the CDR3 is TGTGCCTGGAGAGCCAAAGCGGGATTCCGCGAGCAGTACTTC.

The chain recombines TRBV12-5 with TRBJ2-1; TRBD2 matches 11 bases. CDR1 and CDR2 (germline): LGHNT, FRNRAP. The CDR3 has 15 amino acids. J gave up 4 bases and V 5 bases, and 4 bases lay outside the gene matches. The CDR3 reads CASGETSGKYNEQFF. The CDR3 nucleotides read TGTGCTAGTGGTGAGACTAGCGGGAAATACAATGAGCAGTTCTTC.

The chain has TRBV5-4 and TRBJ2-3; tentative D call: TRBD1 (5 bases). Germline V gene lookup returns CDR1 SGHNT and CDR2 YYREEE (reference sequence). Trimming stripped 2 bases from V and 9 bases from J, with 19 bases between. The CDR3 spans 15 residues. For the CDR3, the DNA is TGTGCCAGCAGCTTCTTCACAGGCCTAGACGACACGCAGTATTTT. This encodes CASSFFTGLDDTQYF. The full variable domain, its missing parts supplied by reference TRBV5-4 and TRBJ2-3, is ETGVTQSPTHLIKTRGQQVTLRCSSQSGHNTVSWYQQALGQGPQFIFQYYREEENGRGNFPPRFSGLQFPNYSSELNVNALELDDSALYLCASSFFTGLDDTQYFGPGTRLTVL.

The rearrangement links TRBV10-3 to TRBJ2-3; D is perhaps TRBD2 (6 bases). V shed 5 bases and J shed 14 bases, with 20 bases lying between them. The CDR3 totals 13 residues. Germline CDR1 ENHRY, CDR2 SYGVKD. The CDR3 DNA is TGTGCCATCAGTCTACGACTAGAGGGGAATCGGTATTTT. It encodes CAISLRLEGNRYF.

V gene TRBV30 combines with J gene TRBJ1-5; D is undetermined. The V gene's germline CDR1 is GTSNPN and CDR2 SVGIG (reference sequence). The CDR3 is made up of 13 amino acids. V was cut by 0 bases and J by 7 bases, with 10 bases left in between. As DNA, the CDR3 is TGTGCCTGGAGTGTGAGGGCTCGGCAGCCCCAGCATTTT. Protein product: CAWSVRARQPQHF. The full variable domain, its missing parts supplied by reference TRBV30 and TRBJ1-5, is SQTIHQWPATLVQPVGSPLSLECTVEGTSNPNLYWYRQAAGRGLQLLFYSVGIGQISSEVPQNLSASRPQDRQFILSSKKLLLSDSGFYLCAWSVRARQPQHFGDGTRLSIL.

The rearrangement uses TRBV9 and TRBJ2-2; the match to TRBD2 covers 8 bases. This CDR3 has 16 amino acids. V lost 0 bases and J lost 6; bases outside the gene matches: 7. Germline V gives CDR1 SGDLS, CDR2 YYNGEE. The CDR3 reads CASSVVSGRSPGELFF. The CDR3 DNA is TGTGCCAGCAGCGTAGTGAGCGGGAGATCCCCCGGGGAGCTGTTTTTT.

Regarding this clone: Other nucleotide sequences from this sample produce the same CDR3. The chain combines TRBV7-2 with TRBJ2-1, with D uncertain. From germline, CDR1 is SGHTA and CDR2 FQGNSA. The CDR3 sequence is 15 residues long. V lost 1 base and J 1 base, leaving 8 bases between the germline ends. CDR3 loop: CASSLGLASYNEQFF. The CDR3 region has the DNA TGTGCCAGCAGCTTAGGGTTGGCATCCTACAATGAGCAGTTCTTC.

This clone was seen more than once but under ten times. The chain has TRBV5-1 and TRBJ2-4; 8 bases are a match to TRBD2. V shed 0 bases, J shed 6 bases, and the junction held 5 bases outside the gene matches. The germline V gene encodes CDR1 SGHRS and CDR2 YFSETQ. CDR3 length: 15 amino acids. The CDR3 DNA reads TGCGCCAGCAGCTTGGCCGGGACTAGTTCAAACATTCAGTACTTC. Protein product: CASSLAGTSSNIQYF.

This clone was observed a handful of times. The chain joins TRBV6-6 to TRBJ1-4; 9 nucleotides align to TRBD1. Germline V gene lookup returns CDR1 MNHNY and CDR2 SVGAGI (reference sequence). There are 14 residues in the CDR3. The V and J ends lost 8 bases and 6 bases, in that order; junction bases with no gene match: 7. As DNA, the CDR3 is TGTGCCAGCGGTGGACAGGGGTGGTATGAAAAACTGTTTTTT. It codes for CASGGQGWYEKLFF.

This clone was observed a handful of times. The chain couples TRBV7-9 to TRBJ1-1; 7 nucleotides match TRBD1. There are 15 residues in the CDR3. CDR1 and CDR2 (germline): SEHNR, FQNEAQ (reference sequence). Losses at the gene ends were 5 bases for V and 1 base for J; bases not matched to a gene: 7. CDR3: CASSPRGQRNTEAFF. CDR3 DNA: TGTGCCAGCAGCCCGCGGGGACAGCGGAACACTGAAGCTTTCTTT.